A single sample is the source of the 32 T cell receptor beta chains below, sequenced in a study of blood T cell repertoires in COVID-19. The protocol was immunoSEQ multiplex PCR, while the TCRdb copy is restricted to in-frame clones and leaves out a portion. This table holds roughly 250,000 clones, just over 90% found once. The sequenced material came from PBMCs or T cells enriched from blood (not recorded which). The receptor set was obtained from a young woman who had recovered from COVID-19.

CDR3 amino acids: CASRGAGGRDEQYF. CDR3 nucleotide sequence: TGTGCCAGTAGAGGAGCGGGAGGTCGCGACGAGCAGTACTTC. V usage is TRBV19 and J usage is TRBJ2-7; 9 bases align to TRBD2. With 6 bases clipped from V and 5 bases from J, the junction kept 8 bases outside the gene matches. CDR3 length: 14 residues. The germline CDR1 and CDR2 sequences are LNHDA and SQIVND (reference sequence).

The rearrangement links TRBV24-1 to TRBJ2-5, with D possibly TRBD1 on 5 matching bases. The germline V gene has CDR1 KGHDR and CDR2 SFDVKD. With 5 bases removed from V and 3 bases from J, the gap between germline ends came to 9 bases. This CDR3 has 13 amino acids. CDR3 sequence (DNA): TGTGCCACCAGTGTTGTGACAGAAGAGACCCAGTACTTC. This sequence encodes CATSVVTEETQYF.

The chain links TRBV5-1 to TRBJ2-2, with D maybe TRBD2 (6 bases). V lost 0 bases and J lost 4, with 10 bases in between. Germline loops: CDR1 SGHRS, CDR2 YFSETQ. There are 15 residues in the CDR3. The chain's CDR3 is CASSLVVSGTGELFF. The CDR3 bases are TGCGCCAGCAGCTTGGTGGTTAGCGGCACCGGGGAGCTGTTTTTT. Filled out from reference TRBV5-1 and TRBJ2-2, the complete variable domain reads KAGVTQTPRYLIKTRGQQVTLSCSPISGHRSVSWYQQTPGQGLQFLFEYFSETQRNKGNFPGRFSGRQFSNSRSEMNVSTLELGDSALYLCASSLVVSGTGELFFGEGSRLTVL.

V usage is TRBV7-2 and J usage is TRBJ2-5, with 8 nucleotides matching TRBD2. With V trimmed by 1 base and J by 2 bases, 9 bases remained unmatched. Germline V gene data show CDR1 as SGHTA and CDR2 as FQGNSA. CDR3 size: 17 residues. The chain's CDR3 is CASSLEGLAGGQETQYF. DNA for the CDR3: TGTGCCAGCAGCTTAGAAGGTCTGGCGGGGGGACAAGAGACCCAGTACTTC. Filled out from reference TRBV7-2 and TRBJ2-5, the complete variable domain reads GAGVSQSPSNKVTEKGKDVELRCDPISGHTALYWYRQSLGQGLEFLIYFQGNSAPDKSGLPSDRFSAERTGGSVSTLTIQRTQQEDSAVYLCASSLEGLAGGQETQYFGPGTRLLVL.

V and J are TRBV19 and TRBJ1-1; D might be TRBD1 (5 bases). The CDR3 contains 16 residues. The germline CDR1 and CDR2 sequences are LNHDA and SQIVND (reference sequence). V lost 6 bases and J 0 bases, leaving 17 bases between the germline ends. The CDR3 DNA reads as TGTGCCAGTAGAACCAACCCCCCGACAGTGAACACTGAAGCTTTCTTT. It encodes CASRTNPPTVNTEAFF. The full variable domain, rest sourced from reference TRBV19 and TRBJ1-1, is DGGITQSPKYLFRKEGQNVTLSCEQNLNHDAMYWYRQDPGQGLRLIYYSQIVNDFQKGDIAEGYSVSREKKESFPLTVTSAQKNPTAFYLCASRTNPPTVNTEAFFGQGTRLTVV.

The chain carries TRBV5-4 and TRBJ1-5, with 7 positions matching TRBD1. The ends lost 4 bases at V and 7 bases at J; junction bases unmatched: 5. Germline V lookup: CDR1 SGHNT, CDR2 YYREEE (reference sequence). This CDR3 spans 13 amino acids. The CDR3 coding sequence is TGTGCCAGCAGCAAGGGGACAGCACAGCCCCAGCATTTT. Protein sequence: CASSKGTAQPQHF.

The gene calls are TRBV6-5 and TRBJ2-7; weak D call: TRBD1 (5 bases). This CDR3 has 14 residues. Germline-derived CDR1 and CDR2 are MNHEY and SVGAGI. V was trimmed by 5 bases and J by 4 bases, leaving 15 bases between them. CDR3 DNA: TGTGCCAGCAGTCCTAGGGGCCGATCGTACGAGCAGTACTTC. This gives the protein CASSPRGRSYEQYF.

V usage is TRBV28 and J usage is TRBJ2-3; D perhaps matches TRBD2 (5 bases). CDR1 MDHEN and CDR2 SYDVKM come from the germline V gene. Trimming stripped 6 bases from V and 8 bases from J, with 12 bases between. CDR3 length equals 12 residues. The CDR3 DNA is TGTGCCAGCAGCCGATTAGAGGGTACGCAGTATTTT. Translating it yields CASSRLEGTQYF.

This clone was counted a single time. The V and J genes are TRBV13 and TRBJ1-1, with D maybe TRBD1 (6 bases). This CDR3 is built from 13 residues. In germline, CDR1 is PRHDT, CDR2 FYEKMQ (reference sequence). Between the trimmed V and J ends, which lost 2 bases and 4 bases, there was a span of 8 bases. CDR3 amino acids: CASSLRGSTEAFF. The DNA for the CDR3 is TGTGCCAGCAGCTTAAGGGGGAGCACTGAAGCTTTCTTT.

The genes are TRBV12-3 or TRBV12-4 and TRBJ1-5; TRBD1 is a possible D gene (5 bases). The CDR3 totals 13 residues. V gave up 2 bases and J gave up 7 bases, with 9 bases separating them. DNA for the CDR3: TGTGCCAGCAGTTTAACAGGCGGACAGCCCCAGCATTTT. This codes for CASSLTGGQPQHF.

V is TRBV7-9 and J is TRBJ1-2; no clear D. The CDR3 is 13 residues long. The germline V gene encodes CDR1 SEHNR and CDR2 FQNEAQ (reference sequence). The ends were cut back, 5 bases at V and 2 bases at J, with 9 bases in the middle. The CDR3 region is CASSPTENYGYTF. In DNA, the CDR3 is TGTGCCAGCAGCCCGACTGAGAACTATGGCTACACCTTC.

J is TRBJ1-1 and V is TRBV3-1 (or the pseudogene TRBV3-2), with 8 bases matching TRBD1. Germline assignment: CDR1 LGHDT and CDR2 YNNKEL (reference sequence). V lost 2 bases to trimming and J lost 1 base; unmatched junction nucleotides: 6. This CDR3 region has 16 residues. For the CDR3, the DNA is TGTGCCAGCAGCCAACAGGGGGCGCTGGGGAACACTGAAGCTTTCTTT. This translates into CASSQQGALGNTEAFF.

This clone was counted a single time. V gene TRBV10-3 combines with J gene TRBJ1-1; D is perhaps TRBD1 (5 bases). Germline CDR1 ENHRY, CDR2 SYGVKD. The germline V and J ends were trimmed by 0 bases and 4 bases, with 12 bases remaining between them. The CDR3 is made up of 15 amino acids. This CDR3 is CAISESRTSSTEAFF. CDR3 sequence (DNA): TGTGCCATCAGTGAGTCAAGGACATCAAGCACTGAAGCTTTCTTT.

This chain uses TRBV7-3 with TRBJ2-1; 9 bases map to TRBD2. V shed 2 bases, J shed 8 bases, and the junction held 4 bases outside the gene matches. CDR1 and CDR2 from the germline V gene are SGHTA and FQGTGA. The CDR3 runs 14 residues. The CDR3 DNA is TGTGCCAGCAGCTTAGCGGGAGGGGTAGATGAGCAGTTCTTC. This sequence encodes CASSLAGGVDEQFF. The full variable domain, rest sourced from reference TRBV7-3 and TRBJ2-1, is GAGVSQTPSNKVTEKGKYVELRCDPISGHTALYWYRQSLGQGPEFLIYFQGTGAADDSGLPNDRFFAVRPEGSVSTLKIQRTERGDSAVYLCASSLAGGVDEQFFGPGTRLTVL.

The genes are TRBV10-3 and TRBJ1-1, with TRBD1 matching over 7 bases. The CDR3 has 12 residues. CDR1 ENHRY and CDR2 SYGVKD come from the germline V gene. V was pared by 10 bases and J by 8 bases, with 10 bases of the junction left unmatched. In nucleotides, the CDR3 is TGTGCCACACGACAGGGAGGATGGGAAGCTTTCTTT. This gives the protein CATRQGGWEAFF.

CDR3 in amino acids: CASSPPLAPDTQYF. CDR3 DNA: TGTGCCAGCAGCCCCCCCTTGGCCCCCGATACGCAGTATTTT. J is TRBJ2-3 and V is TRBV13, with unresolved D. This CDR3 contains 14 residues. V lost 5 bases to trimming and J lost 6 bases, with 15 bases between them. The germline gives CDR1 PRHDT, CDR2 FYEKMQ (reference sequence). The whole variable domain, remainder taken from reference TRBV13 and TRBJ2-3, is AAGVIQSPRHLIKEKRETATLKCYPIPRHDTVYWYQQGPGQDPQFLISFYEKMQSDKGSIPDRFSAQQFSDYHSELNMSSLELGDSALYFCASSPPLAPDTQYFGPGTRLTVL.

The chain joins TRBV6-5 to TRBJ1-4; a possible D gene is TRBD1 (5 bases). This CDR3 region has 16 residues. Trimming cost V 0 bases and J 2 bases, with 10 bases left between them. Germline V lookup: CDR1 MNHEY, CDR2 SVGAGI. Here the CDR3 DNA reads TGTGCCAGCAGTTACTCGATGGGGCGGACTAATGAAAAACTGTTTTTT. Residues: CASSYSMGRTNEKLFF.

This sequence joins TRBV5-1 and TRBJ2-5; 7 bases are shared with TRBD2. V trimming: 0 bases; J trimming: 2 bases; junction bases outside the gene matches: 4. Germline V gene data show CDR1 as SGHRS and CDR2 as YFSETQ. CDR3 length: 15 amino acids. The CDR3, as DNA: TGCGCCAGCAGCTTGGCGGTGGGAGGGCAAGAGACCCAGTACTTC. Protein product: CASSLAVGGQETQYF.

The V and J genes are TRBV7-6 and TRBJ2-7; 8 positions match TRBD2. The CDR3 consists of 16 residues. Germline V CDR1 and CDR2: SGHVS, FNYEAQ. The J segment lost 2 bases and the V segment lost 5 bases, leaving 11 bases of the junction unmatched. Here the CDR3 DNA reads TGTGCCAGCAGCCGATATAGCGGGGTTAGTACCTACGAGCAGTACTTC. This translates into CASSRYSGVSTYEQYF. Together with reference TRBV7-6 and TRBJ2-7, the CDR3 gives the full variable domain: GAGVSQSPRYKVTKRGQDVALRCDPISGHVSLYWYRQALGQGPEFLTYFNYEAQQDKSGLPNDRFSAERPEGSISTLTIQRTEQRDSAMYRCASSRYSGVSTYEQYFGPGTRLTVT.

The chain combines TRBV7-2 with TRBJ2-2; 8 bases map to TRBD1. There are 18 residues in the CDR3. Germline-derived CDR1 and CDR2 are SGHTA and FQGNSA. Trimming took 0 bases from V and 6 from J; bases not matched to a gene: 12. The CDR3 bases are TGTGCCAGCAGCTTAGCGCCGGCAGGACAGGGATACCCCGGGGAGCTGTTTTTT. Translation gives CASSLAPAGQGYPGELFF. Supplemented by reference TRBV7-2 and TRBJ2-2, the full variable domain reads GAGVSQSPSNKVTEKGKDVELRCDPISGHTALYWYRQSLGQGLEFLIYFQGNSAPDKSGLPSDRFSAERTGGSVSTLTIQRTQQEDSAVYLCASSLAPAGQGYPGELFFGEGSRLTVL.

This clone was detected only once. The V and J genes are TRBV7-6 and TRBJ2-1; a weak D match, TRBD1 (7 bases). The germline gives CDR1 SGHVS, CDR2 FNYEAQ. The CDR3 is made up of 16 amino acids. V was pared by 5 bases and J by 6 bases, with 20 bases between. CDR3 region: CASSLVAGQRPNEQFF. CDR3 nucleotides: TGTGCCAGCAGCCTCGTTGCGGGACAGAGACCCAATGAGCAGTTCTTC.

The chain joins TRBV10-3 to TRBJ1-1; no clear D. Germline CDR1 ENHRY, CDR2 SYGVKD. This CDR3 has 14 amino acids. Trimming removed 7 bases from V and 3 bases from J, with 15 bases in between. The CDR3 loop reads CAINKGGRDTEAFF. The CDR3 DNA reads as TGTGCCATCAACAAAGGCGGGCGGGACACTGAAGCTTTCTTT.

The chain has TRBV2 and TRBJ2-7; 8 bases fit TRBD1. The J segment lost 3 bases and the V segment lost 6 bases, leaving 13 bases of the junction unmatched. Germline values: CDR1 SNHLY, CDR2 FYNNEI. This CDR3 has 16 amino acids. The CDR3 sequence is CASSPSPGQDYYEQYF. CDR3 DNA sequence: TGTGCCAGCAGCCCATCCCCGGGACAGGATTACTACGAGCAGTACTTC.

This clone was seen just once. J is TRBJ2-7 and V is TRBV3-1 (or the pseudogene TRBV3-2); 9 bases agree with TRBD2. The CDR3 extends over 13 amino acids. The V segment lost 4 bases and the J segment 3 bases; nucleotides outside the gene matches: 1. The germline gives CDR1 LGHDT, CDR2 YNNKEL (reference sequence). CDR3: CASSLTSGYEQYF. DNA of the CDR3: TGTGCCAGCAGCCTGACTAGCGGCTACGAGCAGTACTTC.

The J gene is TRBJ1-1, the V gene TRBV7-9, with D unclear. V dropped 0 bases and J dropped 10 bases, with 12 bases sitting between them. The CDR3 loop spans 13 amino acids. CDR1 SEHNR and CDR2 FQNEAQ come from the germline V gene (reference sequence). CDR3 DNA sequence: TGTGCCAGCAGCTTAGCTGGGGAGTCAAGAGCTTTCTTT. Translated, it gives CASSLAGESRAFF.

This clone showed up just a few times. V and J are TRBV12-3 or TRBV12-4 and TRBJ2-7, with D tentatively TRBD1 (5 bases). This CDR3 contains 12 residues. The ends were cut back, 2 bases at V and 3 bases at J, with 5 bases in the middle. CDR3 sequence (DNA): TGTGCCAGCAGTTTACAGGGCTACGAGCAGTACTTC. Translation: CASSLQGYEQYF.

The rearrangement links TRBV10-2 to TRBJ2-3; a possible D gene is TRBD2 (6 bases). V was shortened by 7 bases and J by 1 base, with 9 bases between the two germline ends. The CDR3 sequence is 13 residues long. Germline lookup yields CDR1 WSHSY and CDR2 SAAADI. CDR3 protein: CASKWGGTDTQYF. Here the CDR3 DNA reads TGCGCCAGCAAGTGGGGGGGCACAGATACGCAGTATTTT.

The chain employs TRBV2 and TRBJ2-1; D gene ambiguous. Germline V gives CDR1 SNHLY, CDR2 FYNNEI. V shed 1 base and J shed 6 bases, with 7 bases lying between them. The CDR3 length is 13 residues. The CDR3 region is CASSEGPGNEQFF. The CDR3 bases are TGTGCCAGCAGTGAAGGGCCGGGCAATGAGCAGTTCTTC.

The V call is TRBV11-2, the J call TRBJ2-2; 9 bases line up with TRBD1. The junction had 12 bases not matched to a gene; V was cut back by 5 bases and J by 5 bases. The CDR3 is made up of 17 amino acids. Germline-derived CDR1 and CDR2 are SGHAT and FQNNGV. The CDR3 reads CASSPRPGTGKTGELFF. CDR3 DNA sequence: TGTGCCAGCAGCCCCCGCCCCGGGACAGGGAAAACCGGGGAGCTGTTTTTT.

The chain recombines TRBV5-4 with TRBJ2-5, with 7 bases fitting TRBD1. Losses at the gene ends were 4 bases for V and 4 bases for J; bases not matched to a gene: 10. CDR3 length: 15 amino acids. The germline V gene has CDR1 SGHNT and CDR2 YYREEE (reference sequence). The CDR3 DNA sequence: TGTGCCAGCAGCCAAGACAGGGCAGGGGGAGAGACCCAGTACTTC. Translating it yields CASSQDRAGGETQYF.

This chain links TRBV11-3 with TRBJ2-5; 7 bases align to TRBD1. In germline, CDR1 is SGHNT, CDR2 YENEEA. The V segment lost 5 bases and the J segment 5 bases; nucleotides outside the gene matches: 20. This CDR3 has 18 residues. The CDR3 loop is CASSTGGVTGLDEETQYF. The CDR3 DNA reads TGTGCCAGCAGCACAGGTGGGGTGACAGGGTTGGATGAGGAGACCCAGTACTTC.

This clone was counted between two and nine times. This chain connects TRBV6-5 to TRBJ1-1, with TRBD1 identical over 8 bases. The germline V gene encodes CDR1 MNHEY and CDR2 SVGAGI. Trimming at V came to 1 base and at J to 8 bases, leaving 3 bases not matched to a gene. The CDR3 sequence is 13 residues long. The CDR3 here is CASSYYQGAEAFF. CDR3 in DNA: TGTGCCAGCAGTTACTATCAGGGGGCCGAAGCTTTCTTT.